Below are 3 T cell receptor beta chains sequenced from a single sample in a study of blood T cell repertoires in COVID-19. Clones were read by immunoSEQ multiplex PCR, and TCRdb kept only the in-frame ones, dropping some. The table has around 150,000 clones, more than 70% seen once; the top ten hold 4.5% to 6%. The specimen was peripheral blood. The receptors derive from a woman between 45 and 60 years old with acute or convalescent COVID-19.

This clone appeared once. The CDR3: CAISGGLAHEQFF. The CDR3 nucleotides read TGTGCCATCAGTGGCGGACTAGCCCATGAGCAGTTCTTC. The rearrangement links TRBV10-3 to TRBJ2-1, with TRBD2 identical over 8 bases. V lost 4 bases to trimming and J lost 8 bases; unmatched junction nucleotides: 4. The germline V gene has CDR1 ENHRY and CDR2 SYGVKD. The CDR3 runs to 13 residues.

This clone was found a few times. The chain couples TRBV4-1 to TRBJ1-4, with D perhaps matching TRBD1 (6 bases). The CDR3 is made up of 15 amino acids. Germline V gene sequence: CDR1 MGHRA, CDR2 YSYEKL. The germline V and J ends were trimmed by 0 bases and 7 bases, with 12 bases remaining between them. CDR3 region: CASSQDRGTVEKLFF. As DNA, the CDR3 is TGCGCCAGCAGCCAAGATAGGGGGACGGTTGAAAAACTGTTTTTT.

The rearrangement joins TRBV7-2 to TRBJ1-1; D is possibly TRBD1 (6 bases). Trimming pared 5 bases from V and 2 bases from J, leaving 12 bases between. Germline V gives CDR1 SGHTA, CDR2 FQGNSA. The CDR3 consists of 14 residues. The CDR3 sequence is CASSALQGNTEAFF. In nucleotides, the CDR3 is TGTGCCAGCAGCGCCTTACAGGGTAACACTGAAGCTTTCTTT.